This TCR beta chain was recorded in a study of T-cell reconstitution after alpha-beta-depleted transplantation in children. For TCRbeta, the library was prepared with unique molecular identifiers. TCRdb re-analysed the PCR reads in MiXCR, keeping a single row per CDR3 protein. This table has about 540,000 distinct CDR3 sequences, 15% to 20% appearing once. CDR1 is GTSNPN and CDR2 is SVGIG in the germline V gene (reference sequence). The CDR3 loop spans 12 amino acids. V lost 2 bases and J 2 bases, leaving 6 bases between the germline ends. The clonotype was recovered from a human donor who donated a stem cell graft to a child with acute lymphoblastic leukemia. The rearrangement uses TRBV30 and TRBJ1-2; D gene ambiguous. The sample here was PBMCs from the stem cell graft donor, taken from the stem cell graft. In DNA form, the CDR3 reads TGTGCCTGGAGTCCAACCAACTATGGCTACACCTTC. Its translation: CAWSPTNYGYTF.